This TCR beta chain was obtained from a study of blood T cell repertoires in COVID-19. Study background: PBMCs, B-cell-depleted T cells, or T cells were the source of the cDNA or gDNA that made up the material.

Germline CDR1 SGHKS, CDR2 YYEKEE (reference sequence). Trimming pared 2 bases from V and 0 bases from J, leaving 11 bases between. The CDR3 extends over 15 amino acids. Generated by immunoSEQ multiplex PCR, the TCRdb table keeps only in-frame clones and is missing some. This sample has a few hundred thousand clones, with over 75% found just once. This sequence originates from a man aged 18 to 30 who had recovered from COVID-19. V is TRBV5-5 and J is TRBJ1-1; D remains ambiguous. Source material: PBMCs or T cells enriched from blood (not recorded which). The CDR3 spells CASSFGPSMNTEAFF. The DNA of the CDR3 is TGTGCCAGCAGCTTTGGGCCCAGCATGAACACTGAAGCTTTCTTT.